A single TCR beta chain is shown here with its context. The data are from a study of blood T cell repertoires in COVID-19. Study-wide context: The analysed material was cDNA or gDNA that came from T cells, B-cell-depleted T cells, or PBMCs.

CDR1 and CDR2 from the germline V gene are SGHAT and FQNNGV. CDR3 size: 13 residues. V was clipped by 5 bases and J by 7 bases, with 14 bases between them. Original processing notes: Amplifying reference gene primers gave estimates of nucleated cell counts. Repertoires were generated with immunoSEQ multiplex PCR, while TCRdb's copy carries only in-frame clones and drops some. The V and J calls and the clone size are those of that table, but D and trimming were determined from the DNA. The table has some 280,000 clones, approximately 89% seen once. The chain joins TRBV11-2 to TRBJ2-5, with a possible D match to TRBD1 (6 bases). The source of this sequence is a woman between 55 and 75 years old with acute or convalescent COVID-19. The specimen sequenced was peripheral blood. Written as DNA, the CDR3 is TGTGCCAGCAGCGAAGACAGACAGGCGACCCAGTACTTC. It yields the protein CASSEDRQATQYF.